Listed below are T cell receptor beta chains from one sample, sequenced in a study of T cells in localized non-small cell lung cancer. Sequenced by immunoSEQ multiplex PCR; TCRdb stores in-frame clones only, minus some. The sample includes fewer than 12,000 clones, roughly 85% of them seen just once. The sequencing here drew on peripheral blood, taken before any cancer treatment. All receptors derive from a male donor older than 55 with stage III lung adenocarcinoma. CDR3s leave out the opening cysteine and the closing phenylalanine or tryptophan.

TRBV6-5 | ASRKPQHTEAF
TRBV18 | ASSPRGQDRRSSYEQY
TRBV28 | ASSPPGLNGEQF
TRBV4-3 | ASSRSQGAFEQF
TRBV5-1 | ASSLEGDDTEAF
TRBV6-6 | ASSPLGNTIY
TRBV27 | ASSPELIPNQPQH
TRBV6-5 | ASSYGSGRGEQF
TRBV27 | ASSPLAGALNEQF
TRBV6-5 | ASTFQGPRGNEQF
TRBV5-6 | ASSLRGRTETQY
TRBV2 | ASSGPGPYEQY
TRBV11-2 | ASSKDRTRAYEQY
TRBV11-2 | ASSLQGPAGF
TRBV7-9 | ASSYTTRDQY
TRBV7-6 | ASSRRTSGSAGELF
TRBV5-1 | ASTEGPWGYNSPLH
TRBV2 | ASSLDRTGQPQH
TRBV11-2 | ARSLVSGGAGANVLT
TRBV5-4 | ASSLVGRSYEQY
TRBV27 | ASSLIGRKGNTEAF
TRBV6-6 | ASSYGGREGEKLF
TRBV29-1 | SVEEKLASSYEQY
TRBV14 | ASSQIAGGFTEAF
TRBV15 | ATSTERSSYNEQF
TRBV27 | ASSRGTGWANTEAF
TRBV6-9 | ASRLQGTDGYT
TRBV7-8 | ASSLQAPGIYSNQPQH
TRBV7-2 | ASSLRGAGAQY
TRBV4-2 | ASSPYGSEQY
TRBV19 | ASSMGQGGQPQH